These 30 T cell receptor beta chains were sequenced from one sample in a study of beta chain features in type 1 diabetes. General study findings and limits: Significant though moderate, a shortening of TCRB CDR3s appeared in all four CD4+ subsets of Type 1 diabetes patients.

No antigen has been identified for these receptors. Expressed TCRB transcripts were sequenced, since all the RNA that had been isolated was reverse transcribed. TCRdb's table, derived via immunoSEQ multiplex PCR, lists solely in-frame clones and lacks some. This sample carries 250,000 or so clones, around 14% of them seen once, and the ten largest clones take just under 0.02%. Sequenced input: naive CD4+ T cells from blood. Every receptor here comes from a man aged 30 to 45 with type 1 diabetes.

The CDR3 loop reads CASSFGTAGGTYEQYF. The CDR3 DNA is TGCGCCAGCAGCTTCGGGACAGCGGGGGGGACCTACGAGCAGTACTTC. V gene TRBV5-1 combines with J gene TRBJ2-7; 10 nucleotides line up with TRBD2. The V gene's germline CDR1 is SGHRS and CDR2 YFSETQ. CDR3 length: 16 residues. V lost 2 bases to trimming and J lost 2 bases; unmatched junction nucleotides: 7.

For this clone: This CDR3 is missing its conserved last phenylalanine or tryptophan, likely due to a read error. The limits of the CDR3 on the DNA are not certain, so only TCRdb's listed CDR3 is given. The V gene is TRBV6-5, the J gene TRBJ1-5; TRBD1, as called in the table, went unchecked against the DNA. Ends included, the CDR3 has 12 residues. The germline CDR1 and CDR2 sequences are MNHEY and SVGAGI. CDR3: CASSYGVDREMQ.

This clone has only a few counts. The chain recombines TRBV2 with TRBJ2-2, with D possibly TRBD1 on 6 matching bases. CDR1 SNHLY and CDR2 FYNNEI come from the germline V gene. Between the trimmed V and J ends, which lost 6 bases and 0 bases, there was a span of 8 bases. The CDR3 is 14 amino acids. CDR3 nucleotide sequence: TGTGCCAGCAGGACAGGTGCGAACACCGGGGAGCTGTTTTTT. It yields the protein CASRTGANTGELFF. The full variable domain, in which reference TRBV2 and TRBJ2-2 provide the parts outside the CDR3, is EPEVTQTPSHQVTQMGQEVILRCVPISNHLYFYWYRQILGQKVEFLVSFYNNEISEKSEIFDDQFSVERPDGSNFTLKIRSTKLEDSAMYFCASRTGANTGELFFGEGSRLTVL.

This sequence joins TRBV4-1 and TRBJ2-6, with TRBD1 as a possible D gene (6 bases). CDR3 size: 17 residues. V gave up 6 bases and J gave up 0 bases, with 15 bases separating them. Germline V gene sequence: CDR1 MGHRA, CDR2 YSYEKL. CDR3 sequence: CASSPGTISSGANVLTF. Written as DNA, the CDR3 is TGCGCCAGCAGTCCCGGGACAATTTCCTCTGGGGCCAACGTCCTGACTTTC.

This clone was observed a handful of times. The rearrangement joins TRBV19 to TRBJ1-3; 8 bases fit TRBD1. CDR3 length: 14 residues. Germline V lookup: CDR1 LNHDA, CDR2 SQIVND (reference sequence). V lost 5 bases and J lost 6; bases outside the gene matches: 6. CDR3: CASSPRTGLNTIYF. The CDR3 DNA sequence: TGTGCCAGTAGTCCCCGGACAGGGTTAAACACCATATATTTT.

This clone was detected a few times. The CDR3 loop is CASSLDRVAETQYF. Here the CDR3 DNA reads TGTGCCAGCAGCTTGGACAGGGTGGCTGAGACCCAGTACTTC. The chain employs TRBV5-6 and TRBJ2-5; tentative D call: TRBD1 (6 bases). This CDR3 has 14 amino acids. Germline V lookup: CDR1 SGHDT, CDR2 YYEEEE. V was clipped by 0 bases and J by 5 bases, with 11 bases between them.

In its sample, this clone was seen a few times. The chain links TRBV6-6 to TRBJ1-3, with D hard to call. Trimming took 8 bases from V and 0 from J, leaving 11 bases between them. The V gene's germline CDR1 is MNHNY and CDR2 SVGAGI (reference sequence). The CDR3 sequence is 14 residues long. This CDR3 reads CASGRLSSGNTIYF. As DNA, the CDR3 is TGTGCCAGCGGCCGACTGAGCTCTGGAAACACCATATATTTT.

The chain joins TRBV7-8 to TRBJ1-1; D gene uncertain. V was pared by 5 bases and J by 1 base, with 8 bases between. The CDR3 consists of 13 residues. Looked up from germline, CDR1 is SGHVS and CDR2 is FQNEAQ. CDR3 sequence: CASSPTPNTEAFF. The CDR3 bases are TGTGCCAGCAGCCCGACACCGAACACTGAAGCTTTCTTT.

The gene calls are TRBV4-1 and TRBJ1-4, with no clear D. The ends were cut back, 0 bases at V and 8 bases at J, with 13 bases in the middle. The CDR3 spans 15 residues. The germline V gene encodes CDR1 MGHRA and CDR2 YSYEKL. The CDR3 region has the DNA TGCGCCAGCAGCCAAGATTTGGGGAGCGGCGAAAAACTGTTTTTT. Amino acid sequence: CASSQDLGSGEKLFF.

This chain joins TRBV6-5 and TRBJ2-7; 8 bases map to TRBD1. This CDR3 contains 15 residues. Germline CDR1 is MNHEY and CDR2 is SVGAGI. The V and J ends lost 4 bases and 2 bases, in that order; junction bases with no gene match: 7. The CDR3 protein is CASSSRTGLTYEQYF. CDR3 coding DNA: TGTGCCAGCAGTTCCCGGACAGGGTTAACCTACGAGCAGTACTTC.

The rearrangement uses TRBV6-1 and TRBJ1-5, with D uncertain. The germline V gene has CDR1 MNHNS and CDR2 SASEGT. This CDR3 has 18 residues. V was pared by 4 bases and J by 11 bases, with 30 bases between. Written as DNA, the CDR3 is TGTGCCAGCAGTGGTCAGGTTGGACTTGGCAGATCACGGGCGTCCCAGCATTTT. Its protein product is CASSGQVGLGRSRASQHF.

The CDR3 loop reads CASSPGLAGSTQYF. CDR3 sequence (DNA): TGTGCCAGCAGCCCGGGACTAGCGGGATCGACCCAGTACTTC. V is TRBV6-6 and J is TRBJ2-5, with TRBD2 matching 13 bases. The J segment lost 7 bases and the V segment lost 6 bases, leaving 5 bases of the junction unmatched. CDR1 is MNHNY, CDR2 SVGAGI, per germline (reference sequence). This CDR3 comprises 14 residues.

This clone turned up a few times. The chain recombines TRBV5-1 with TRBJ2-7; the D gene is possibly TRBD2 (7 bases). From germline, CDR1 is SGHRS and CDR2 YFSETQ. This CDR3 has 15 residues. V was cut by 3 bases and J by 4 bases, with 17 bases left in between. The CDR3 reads CASSSQRGAKYEQYF. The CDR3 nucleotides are TGCGCCAGCAGCTCCCAACGGGGGGCAAAATACGAGCAGTACTTC.

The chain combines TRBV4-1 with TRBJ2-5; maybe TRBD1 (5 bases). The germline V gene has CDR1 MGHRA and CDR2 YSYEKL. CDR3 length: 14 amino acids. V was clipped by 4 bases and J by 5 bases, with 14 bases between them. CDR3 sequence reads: CASSLQPGAETQYF. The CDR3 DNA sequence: TGCGCCAGCAGCCTCCAACCTGGGGCTGAGACCCAGTACTTC.

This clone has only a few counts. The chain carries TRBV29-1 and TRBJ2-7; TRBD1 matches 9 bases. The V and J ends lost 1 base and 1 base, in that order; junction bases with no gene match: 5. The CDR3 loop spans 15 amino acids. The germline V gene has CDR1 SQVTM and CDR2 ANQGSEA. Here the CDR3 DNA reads TGCAGCGTTGAAGTTCAAGGGACAGGGTCCTACGAGCAGTACTTC. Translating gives CSVEVQGTGSYEQYF.

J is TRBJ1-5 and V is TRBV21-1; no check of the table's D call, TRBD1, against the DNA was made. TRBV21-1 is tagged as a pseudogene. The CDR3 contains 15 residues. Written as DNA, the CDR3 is TGTGCCAGCAGCTCGGACAGGGGAATCAATCAGCCCCAGCATTTT. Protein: CASSSDRGINQPQHF.

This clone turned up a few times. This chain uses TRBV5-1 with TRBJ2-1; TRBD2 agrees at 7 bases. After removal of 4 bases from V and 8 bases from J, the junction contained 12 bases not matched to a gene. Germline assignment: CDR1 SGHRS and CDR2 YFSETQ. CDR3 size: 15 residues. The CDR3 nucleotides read TGCGCCAGCAGCACGGGAGGCGGGGGAGGCGATGAGCAGTTCTTC. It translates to CASSTGGGGGDEQFF.

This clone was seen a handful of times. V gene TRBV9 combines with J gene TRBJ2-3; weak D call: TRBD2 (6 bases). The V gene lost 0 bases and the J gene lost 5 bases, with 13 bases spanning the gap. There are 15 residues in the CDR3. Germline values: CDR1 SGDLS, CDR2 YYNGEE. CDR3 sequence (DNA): TGTGCCAGCAGCGTAGTGGGGCGGGGAGGAGATACGCAGTATTTT. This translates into CASSVVGRGGDTQYF.

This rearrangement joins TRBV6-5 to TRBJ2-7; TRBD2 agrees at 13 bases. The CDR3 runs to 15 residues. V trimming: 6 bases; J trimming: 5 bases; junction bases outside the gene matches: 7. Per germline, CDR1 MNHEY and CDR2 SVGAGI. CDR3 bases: TGTGCCAGCAGACCACCGGGACTAGCGGGGAACGAGCAGTACTTC. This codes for CASRPPGLAGNEQYF.

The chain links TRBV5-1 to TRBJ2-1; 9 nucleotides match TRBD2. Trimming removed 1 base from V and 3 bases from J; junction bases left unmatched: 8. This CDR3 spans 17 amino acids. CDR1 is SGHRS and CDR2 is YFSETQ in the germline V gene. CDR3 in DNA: TGCGCCAGCAGCTTGCGGATTAGCGGGAGTGGCTACAATGAGCAGTTCTTC. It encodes CASSLRISGSGYNEQFF.

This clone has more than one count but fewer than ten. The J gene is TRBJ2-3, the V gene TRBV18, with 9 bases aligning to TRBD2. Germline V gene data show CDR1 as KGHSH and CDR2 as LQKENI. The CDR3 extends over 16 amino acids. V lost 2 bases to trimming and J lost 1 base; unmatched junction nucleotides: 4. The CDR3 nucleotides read TGTGCCAGCTCACCAAGGTCTAGCGGGGGCACAGATACGCAGTATTTT. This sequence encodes CASSPRSSGGTDTQYF.

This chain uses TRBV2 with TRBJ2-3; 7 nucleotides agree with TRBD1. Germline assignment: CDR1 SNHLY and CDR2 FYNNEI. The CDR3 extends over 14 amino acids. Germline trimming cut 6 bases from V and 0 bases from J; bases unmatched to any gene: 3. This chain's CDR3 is CASRRQGSTDTQYF. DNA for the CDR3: TGTGCCAGCAGAAGACAGGGTAGCACAGATACGCAGTATTTT. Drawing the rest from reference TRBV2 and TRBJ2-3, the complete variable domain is EPEVTQTPSHQVTQMGQEVILRCVPISNHLYFYWYRQILGQKVEFLVSFYNNEISEKSEIFDDQFSVERPDGSNFTLKIRSTKLEDSAMYFCASRRQGSTDTQYFGPGTRLTVL.

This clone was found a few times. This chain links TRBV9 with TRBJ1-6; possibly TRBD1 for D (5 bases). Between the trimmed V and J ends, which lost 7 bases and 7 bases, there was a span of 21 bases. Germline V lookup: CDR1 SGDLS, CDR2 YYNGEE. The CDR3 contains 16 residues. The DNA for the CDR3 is TGTGCCAGCCCAGGGAAGGGTGCTCTGACAAATTCACCCCTCCACTTT. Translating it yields CASPGKGALTNSPLHF.

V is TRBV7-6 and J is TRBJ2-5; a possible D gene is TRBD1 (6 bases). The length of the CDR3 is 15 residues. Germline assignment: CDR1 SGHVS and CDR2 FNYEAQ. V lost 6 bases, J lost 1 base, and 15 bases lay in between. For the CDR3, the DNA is TGTGCCAGCAGTTCTGGGACACTTACCCAAGAGACCCAGTACTTC. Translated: CASSSGTLTQETQYF.

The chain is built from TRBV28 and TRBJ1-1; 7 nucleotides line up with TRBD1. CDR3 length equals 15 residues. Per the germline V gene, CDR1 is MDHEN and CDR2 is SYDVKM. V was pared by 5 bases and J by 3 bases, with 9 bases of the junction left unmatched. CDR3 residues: CASSTIGTDDTEAFF. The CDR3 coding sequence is TGTGCCAGCAGTACTATCGGGACAGACGACACTGAAGCTTTCTTT.

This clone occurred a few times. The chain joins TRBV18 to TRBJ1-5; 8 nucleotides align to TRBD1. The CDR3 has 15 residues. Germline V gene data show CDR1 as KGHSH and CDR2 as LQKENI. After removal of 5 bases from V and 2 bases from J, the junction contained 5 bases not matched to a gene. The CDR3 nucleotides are TGTGCCAGCTCAGAGATGACAGGGGGCAATCAGCCCCAGCATTTT. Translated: CASSEMTGGNQPQHF.

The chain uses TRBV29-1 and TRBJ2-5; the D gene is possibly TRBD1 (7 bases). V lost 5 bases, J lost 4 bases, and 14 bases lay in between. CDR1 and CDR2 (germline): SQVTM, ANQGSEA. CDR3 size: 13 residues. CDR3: CSVRGGTAETQYF. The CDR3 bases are TGCAGCGTTCGAGGAGGGACAGCAGAGACCCAGTACTTC.

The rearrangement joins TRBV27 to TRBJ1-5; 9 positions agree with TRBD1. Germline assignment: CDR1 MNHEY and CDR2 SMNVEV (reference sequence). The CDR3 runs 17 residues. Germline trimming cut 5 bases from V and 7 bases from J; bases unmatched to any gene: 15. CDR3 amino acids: CASSPRALWTGEQPQHF. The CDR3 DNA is TGTGCCAGCAGTCCCCGGGCGCTCTGGACAGGGGAGCAGCCCCAGCATTTT.

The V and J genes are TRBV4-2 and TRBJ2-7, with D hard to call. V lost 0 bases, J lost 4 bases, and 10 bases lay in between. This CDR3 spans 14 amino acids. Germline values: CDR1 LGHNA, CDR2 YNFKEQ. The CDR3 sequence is CASSQDLSIYEQYF. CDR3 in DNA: TGTGCCAGCAGCCAAGATCTGTCTATTTACGAGCAGTACTTC.

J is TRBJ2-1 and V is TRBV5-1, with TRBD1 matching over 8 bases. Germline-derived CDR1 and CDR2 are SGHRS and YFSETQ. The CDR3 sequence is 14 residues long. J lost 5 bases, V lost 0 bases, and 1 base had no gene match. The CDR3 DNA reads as TGCGCCAGCAGCTTGGCGGGACAGGACAATGAGCAGTTCTTC. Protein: CASSLAGQDNEQFF.